The source of this T cell receptor beta chain is a study of blood T cell repertoires in COVID-19. At the level of the study: Some COVID-19 samples were acute and others convalescent; all came from the United States, Italy and Spain. Sample material is recorded as cDNA or gDNA derived from T cells, B-cell-depleted T cells, or PBMCs.

Under the authors' procedure: Estimated nucleated cell counts came from reference gene primer amplification. Assay: immunoSEQ multiplex PCR; the TCRdb copy retains only in-frame clones and omits some. D and trimming were read from the DNA, whereas the V and J calls and clone size are those reported in that table. Of roughly 180,000 clones listed, 75% to 90% are singletons. The germline V gene has CDR1 MNHEY and CDR2 SMNVEV (reference sequence). The CDR3 loop spans 14 amino acids. V lost 8 bases and J 0 bases, leaving 12 bases between the germline ends. The clonotype comes from a woman aged 55-70 years with acute or convalescent COVID-19. The chain joins TRBV27 to TRBJ2-3; D is perhaps TRBD2 (6 bases). Specimen: peripheral blood. The CDR3 region has the DNA TGTGCCAGCCAGCAGAGCGGGAGCACAGATACGCAGTATTTT. Translating gives CASQQSGSTDTQYF.